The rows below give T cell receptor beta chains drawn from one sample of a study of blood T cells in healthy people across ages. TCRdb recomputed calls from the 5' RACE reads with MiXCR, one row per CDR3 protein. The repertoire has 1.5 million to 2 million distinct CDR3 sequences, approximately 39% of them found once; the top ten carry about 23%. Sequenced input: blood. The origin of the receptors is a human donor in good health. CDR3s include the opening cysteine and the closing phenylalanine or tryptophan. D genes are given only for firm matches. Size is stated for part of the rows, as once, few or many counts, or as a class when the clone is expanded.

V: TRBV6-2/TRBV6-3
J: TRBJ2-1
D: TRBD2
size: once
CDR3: CASSYWGLAGGRGNEQFF
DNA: TGTGCCAGCAGTTACTGGGGACTAGCGGGGGGGCGAGGAAATGAGCAGTTCTTC

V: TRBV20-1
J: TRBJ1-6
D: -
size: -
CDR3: CSARDPRGDSPLHF
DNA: TGCAGTGCTAGGGATCCCCGGGGTGATTCACCCCTCCACTTT

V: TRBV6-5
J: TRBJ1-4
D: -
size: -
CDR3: CASSYSTATTNEKLFF
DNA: TGTGCCAGCAGTTACTCGACAGCAACCACTAATGAAAAACTGTTTTTT

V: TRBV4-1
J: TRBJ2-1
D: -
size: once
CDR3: CASSLWSGKYNEQFF
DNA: TGCGCCAGCAGCCTTTGGTCGGGAAAATACAATGAGCAGTTCTTC

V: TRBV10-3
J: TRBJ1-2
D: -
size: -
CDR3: CAIRAERALRHGYTF
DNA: TGTGCCATCAGGGCGGAGAGAGCCCTTAGGCATGGCTACACCTTC

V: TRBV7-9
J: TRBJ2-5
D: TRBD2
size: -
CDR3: CASSLITGGFETQYF
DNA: TGTGCCAGCAGCTTAATCACGGGGGGTTTCGAGACCCAGTACTTC

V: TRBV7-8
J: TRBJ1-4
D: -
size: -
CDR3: CASSFYVNLGASGKLFF
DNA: TGTGCCAGCAGCTTTTACGTAAACCTGGGGGCGAGTGGAAAACTGTTTTTT

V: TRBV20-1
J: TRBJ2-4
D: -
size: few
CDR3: CSVSLPKNIQYF
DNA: TGCAGTGTTAGTCTACCCAAAAACATTCAGTACTTC

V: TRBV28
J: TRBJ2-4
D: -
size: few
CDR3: CASSGGIKNIQYF
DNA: TGTGCCAGCAGTGGGGGCATTAAAAACATTCAGTACTTC

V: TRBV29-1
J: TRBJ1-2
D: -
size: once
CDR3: CSVEVTDNYGYTF
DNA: TGCAGCGTTGAAGTCACAGACAACTATGGCTACACCTTC

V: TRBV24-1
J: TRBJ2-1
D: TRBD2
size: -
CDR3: CATSDPGLAGPVLYNEQFF
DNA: TGTGCCACCAGTGACCCGGGACTAGCGGGGCCTGTCCTTTACAATGAGCAGTTCTTC

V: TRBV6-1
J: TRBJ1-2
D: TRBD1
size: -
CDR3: CASSETGPYGYTF
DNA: TGTGCCAGCAGTGAGACAGGGCCCTATGGCTACACCTTC

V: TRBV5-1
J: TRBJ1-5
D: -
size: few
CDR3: CASSLDRGAGQPQHF
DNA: TGCGCCAGCAGCTTGGACCGGGGGGCCGGACAGCCCCAGCATTTT

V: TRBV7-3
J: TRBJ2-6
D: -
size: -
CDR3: CASSDRGGSGANVLTF
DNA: TGTGCCAGCAGCGACCGAGGGGGCTCTGGGGCCAACGTCCTGACTTTC

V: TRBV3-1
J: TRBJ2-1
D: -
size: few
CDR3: CAGSPASGSYNEQFF
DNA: TGTGCCGGCAGCCCGGCGTCTGGGTCCTACAATGAGCAGTTCTTC

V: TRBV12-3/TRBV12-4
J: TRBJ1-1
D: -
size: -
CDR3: CASSIMVGARTEAFF
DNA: TGTGCCAGCAGTATAATGGTAGGGGCGCGCACTGAAGCTTTCTTT

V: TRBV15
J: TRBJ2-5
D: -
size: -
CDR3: CATSWGEETQYF
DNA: TGTGCCACCAGTTGGGGGGAAGAGACCCAGTACTTC

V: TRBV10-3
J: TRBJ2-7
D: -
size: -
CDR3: CAISPWDRYEQYF
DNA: TGTGCCATCAGCCCCTGGGATCGATACGAGCAGTACTTC

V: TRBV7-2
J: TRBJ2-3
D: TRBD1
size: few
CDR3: CASSLATGGFTDTQYF
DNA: TGTGCCAGCAGCTTAGCGACAGGGGGCTTCACAGATACGCAGTATTTT

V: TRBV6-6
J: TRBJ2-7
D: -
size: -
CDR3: CASSYRNEQYF
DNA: TGTGCCAGCAGTTATAGAAACGAGCAGTACTTC

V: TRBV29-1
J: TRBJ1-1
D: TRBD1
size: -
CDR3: CSAGTGINTEAFF
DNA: TGCAGCGCCGGGACAGGGATAAACACTGAAGCTTTCTTT

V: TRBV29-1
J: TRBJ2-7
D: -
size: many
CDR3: CSVRKADEQYF
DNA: TGCAGCGTCCGTAAGGCGGACGAGCAGTACTTC

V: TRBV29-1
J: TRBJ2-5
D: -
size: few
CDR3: CSVAFMGQGQETQYF
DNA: TGCAGCGTTGCCTTCATGGGACAAGGACAAGAGACCCAGTACTTC

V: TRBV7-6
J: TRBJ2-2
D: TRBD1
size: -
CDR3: CASSFPLPTGSVSTGERFF
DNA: TGTGCCAGCAGCTTCCCACTCCCGACAGGGTCAGTTTCCACCGGGGAGCGGTTTTTT

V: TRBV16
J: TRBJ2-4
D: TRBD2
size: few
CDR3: CASSQCGGEQYF
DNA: TGTGCCAGCAGCCAATGCGGGGGAGAGCAGTACTTC

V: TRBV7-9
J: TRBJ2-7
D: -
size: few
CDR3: CASSSWGSSPKNEQYF
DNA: TGTGCCAGCAGCTCCTGGGGTTCCTCCCCTAAGAACGAGCAGTACTTC

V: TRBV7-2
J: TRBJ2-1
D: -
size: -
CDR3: CASSIVGAVDEQFF
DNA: TGTGCCAGCAGCATCGTGGGGGCGGTCGATGAGCAGTTCTTC

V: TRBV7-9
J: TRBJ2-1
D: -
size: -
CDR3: CASSLRVGLIDEQFF
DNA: TGTGCCAGCAGCCTCCGCGTAGGCTTAATCGATGAGCAGTTCTTC

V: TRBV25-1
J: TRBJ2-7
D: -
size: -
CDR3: CASSEGSVEQYF
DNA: TGTGCCAGCAGTGAGGGCTCGGTAGAGCAGTACTTC

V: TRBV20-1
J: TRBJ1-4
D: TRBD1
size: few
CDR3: CSARDHRGRSIEKLFF
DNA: TGCAGTGCTAGAGATCATAGGGGGCGGTCGATTGAAAAACTGTTTTTT

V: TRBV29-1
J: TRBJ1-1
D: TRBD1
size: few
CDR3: CSVDQGAGAEAFF
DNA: TGCAGCGTTGACCAGGGGGCTGGGGCTGAAGCTTTCTTT

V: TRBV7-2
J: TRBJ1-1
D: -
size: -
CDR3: CTSSLAQGFTEAFF
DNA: TGTACCAGCAGCTTAGCGCAGGGTTTCACTGAAGCTTTCTTT

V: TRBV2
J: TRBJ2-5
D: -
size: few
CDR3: CASTTPPVGQETQYF
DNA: TGTGCCAGCACCACACCTCCGGTGGGCCAAGAGACCCAGTACTTC

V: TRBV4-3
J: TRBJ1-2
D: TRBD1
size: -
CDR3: CASSHTGGYGYTF
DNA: TGCGCCAGCAGCCATACAGGGGGGTATGGCTACACCTTC

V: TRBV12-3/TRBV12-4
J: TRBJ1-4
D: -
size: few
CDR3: CASTMGGEKLFF
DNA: TGTGCCAGCACCATGGGTGGTGAAAAACTGTTTTTT

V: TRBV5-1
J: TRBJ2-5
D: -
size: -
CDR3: CASSSQGSGETQYF
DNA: TGCGCCAGCAGCTCACAGGGTAGCGGGGAGACCCAGTACTTC

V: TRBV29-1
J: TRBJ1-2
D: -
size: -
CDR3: CSVIQGVGSYTF
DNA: TGCAGCGTTATACAGGGCGTGGGTAGCTACACCTTC

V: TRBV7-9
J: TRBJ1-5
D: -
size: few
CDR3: CASSLGSGGLQPQHF
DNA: TGTGCCAGCAGCTTAGGTTCGGGGGGGTTACAGCCCCAGCATTTT

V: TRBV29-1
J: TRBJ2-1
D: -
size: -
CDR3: CSVVRVGSYNEQFF
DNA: TGCAGCGTTGTAAGGGTTGGCTCCTACAATGAGCAGTTCTTC

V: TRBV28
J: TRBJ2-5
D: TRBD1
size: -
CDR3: CASESRGREETQYF
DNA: TGTGCCAGCGAAAGCAGGGGGCGTGAGGAGACCCAGTACTTC

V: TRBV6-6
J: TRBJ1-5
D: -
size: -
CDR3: CATKLRESGNQPQHF
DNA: TGTGCCACCAAACTCAGGGAAAGTGGCAATCAGCCCCAGCATTTT

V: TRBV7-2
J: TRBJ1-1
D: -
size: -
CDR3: CASSTRQVFPEAFF
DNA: TGTGCCAGCAGCACCCGACAGGTCTTCCCTGAAGCTTTCTTT

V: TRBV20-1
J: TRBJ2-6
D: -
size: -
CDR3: CSARAGANVLTF
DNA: TGCAGTGCTAGAGCGGGGGCCAACGTCCTGACTTTC

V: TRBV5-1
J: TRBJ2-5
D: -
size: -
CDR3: CASSLAGFETQYF
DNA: TGCGCCAGTAGCTTGGCAGGATTCGAGACCCAGTACTTC

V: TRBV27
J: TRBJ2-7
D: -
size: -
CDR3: CASSSLGVGSGEQYF
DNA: TGTGCCAGCAGTTCCCTCGGGGTAGGTTCTGGCGAGCAGTACTTC

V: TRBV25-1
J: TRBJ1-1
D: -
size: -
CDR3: CASSDGREGDAEAFF
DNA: TGTGCCAGCAGTGATGGAAGGGAGGGCGACGCTGAAGCTTTCTTT

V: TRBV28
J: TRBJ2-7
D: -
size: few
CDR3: CASSLGRHLPYEQYF
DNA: TGTGCCAGCAGTTTGGGCAGACATCTACCCTACGAGCAGTACTTC

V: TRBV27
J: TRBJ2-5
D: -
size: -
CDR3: CASSFGKAGTQYF
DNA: TGTGCCAGCAGTTTCGGGAAAGCAGGGACCCAGTACTTC

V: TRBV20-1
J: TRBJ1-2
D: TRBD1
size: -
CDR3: CSGLQGAHGYTF
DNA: TGCAGTGGGTTACAGGGGGCACATGGCTACACCTTC

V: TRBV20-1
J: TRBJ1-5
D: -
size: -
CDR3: CSASSNGRNNQPQHF
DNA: TGCAGTGCTAGCAGTAATGGACGTAATAATCAGCCCCAGCATTTT

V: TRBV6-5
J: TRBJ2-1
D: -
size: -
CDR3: CASSYLFEGHNEQFF
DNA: TGTGCCAGTAGTTACCTTTTTGAGGGCCACAATGAGCAGTTCTTC

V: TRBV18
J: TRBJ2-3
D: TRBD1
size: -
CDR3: CASSPRRTGGTDTQYF
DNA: TGTGCCAGCTCACCACGCCGAACAGGGGGCACAGATACGCAGTATTTT

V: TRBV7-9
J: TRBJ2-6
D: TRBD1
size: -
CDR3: CASSLRGRNSGANVLTF
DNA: TGTGCCAGCAGCTTAAGGGGGCGGAACTCTGGGGCCAACGTCCTGACTTTC

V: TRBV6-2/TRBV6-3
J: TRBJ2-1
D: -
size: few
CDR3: CASSSLLGGGLGNEQFF
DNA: TGTGCCAGCAGTTCCCTTTTAGGGGGGGGCCTCGGTAATGAGCAGTTCTTC